A single sample gave rise to the 19 T cell receptor beta chains below, sequenced in a study of shared clonotypes between healthy human individuals. Only in-frame clones appear in the TCRdb table, and some are missing; sequencing was by immunoSEQ multiplex PCR. The sample yields roughly 700,000 clones, roughly 70% seen once. The sample taken for sequencing was memory CD4+ T cells sorted from blood. Subset given: CD45RA-negative fraction. The receptors were sampled from a woman in her twenties or thirties in good health.

This sequence joins TRBV5-1 and TRBJ2-7; no firm D call. Germline CDR1 reads SGHRS; CDR2 reads YFSETQ. This CDR3 comprises 13 residues. Trimming stripped 2 bases from V and 2 bases from J, with 8 bases between. The chain's CDR3 is CASSFSGAYEQYF. For the CDR3, the DNA is TGCGCCAGCAGCTTTAGTGGGGCCTACGAGCAGTACTTC.

This clone came up a few times. The J gene is TRBJ2-4, the V gene TRBV7-8; D perhaps matches TRBD2 (7 bases). CDR3 size: 19 residues. V shed 1 base and J shed 0 bases, with 19 bases lying between them. Germline lookup yields CDR1 SGHVS and CDR2 FQNEAQ. CDR3 sequence reads: CASSLGGRGANLAKNIQYF. For the CDR3, the DNA is TGTGCCAGCAGCTTAGGCGGACGGGGGGCGAATTTAGCCAAAAACATTCAGTACTTC.

The chain joins TRBV14 to TRBJ2-5, with TRBD2 matching 9 bases. The CDR3 has 18 residues. The ends lost 1 base at V and 1 base at J; junction bases unmatched: 10. CDR1 and CDR2 from the germline V gene are SGHDN and FVKESK. CDR3 region: CASSQARGIAGVQETQYF. CDR3 bases: TGTGCCAGCAGCCAAGCACGGGGCATAGCGGGAGTCCAAGAGACCCAGTACTTC.

A single count supports this clone. The genes are TRBV9 and TRBJ2-3; D remains ambiguous. This CDR3 region has 15 residues. Trimming took off 1 base at V and 3 bases at J, with 12 bases between the two ends. Germline assignment: CDR1 SGDLS and CDR2 YYNGEE. CDR3 DNA sequence: TGTGCCAGCAGCGTAAACGGAGCCCGTACAGATACGCAGTATTTT. Translation gives CASSVNGARTDTQYF.

The genes are TRBV7-9 and TRBJ1-4; tentatively, D is TRBD1 (6 bases). The CDR3 spans 18 residues. V shed 4 bases and J shed 6 bases, with 24 bases lying between them. Germline V gives CDR1 SEHNR, CDR2 FQNEAQ (reference sequence). The CDR3 bases are TGTGCCAGCAGCTCAATGACCCCTTTACAGGGCGGTTATGAAAAACTGTTTTTT. Its translation is CASSSMTPLQGGYEKLFF.

J is TRBJ1-2 and V is TRBV18; D is possibly TRBD1 (5 bases). The germline V and J ends were trimmed by 6 bases and 8 bases, with 13 bases remaining between them. From germline, CDR1 is KGHSH and CDR2 LQKENI. This CDR3 has 12 residues. CDR3 sequence (DNA): TGTGCCAGCTCCCAGGGAAGCGTCGGCTACACCTTC. This sequence encodes CASSQGSVGYTF.

This chain links TRBV19 with TRBJ1-5; no clear D gene. V dropped 3 bases and J dropped 2 bases, with 8 bases sitting between them. The CDR3 extends over 14 amino acids. CDR1 is LNHDA and CDR2 is SQIVND in the germline V gene (reference sequence). DNA for the CDR3: TGTGCCAGTAGTATGTCTGGGGGCAATCAGCCCCAGCATTTT. This translates into CASSMSGGNQPQHF.

The chain couples TRBV25-1 to TRBJ1-5, with a weak D call TRBD1 (5 bases). Germline V gives CDR1 MGHDK, CDR2 SYGVNS. CDR3 length: 14 amino acids. V lost 3 bases, J lost 7 bases, and 13 bases lay in between. CDR3 nucleotide sequence: TGTGCCAGCAGTGAGGGACGGGGTATCCAGCCCCAGCATTTT. Translation gives CASSEGRGIQPQHF.

V is TRBV9 and J is TRBJ1-3; D unresolved. Looked up from germline, CDR1 is SGDLS and CDR2 is YYNGEE. V shed 0 bases and J shed 2 bases, with 9 bases lying between them. The CDR3 is made up of 15 amino acids. CDR3 nucleotide sequence: TGTGCCAGCAGCGTAGCTGAGAGGGCTGGAAACACCATATATTTT. Protein sequence: CASSVAERAGNTIYF.

In the case of this clone: Different DNA sequences within this sample yield the same CDR3. The V call is TRBV5-5, the J call TRBJ2-5, with a weak D call TRBD2 (5 bases). Germline CDR1 is SGHKS and CDR2 is YYEKEE (reference sequence). The CDR3 has 13 amino acids. V lost 0 bases, J lost 3 bases, and 6 bases lay in between. The CDR3 is CASSLGGKETQYF. The CDR3, as DNA: TGTGCCAGCAGCTTGGGAGGGAAAGAGACCCAGTACTTC.

The chain has TRBV28 and TRBJ2-7; 9 bases map to TRBD2. The ends lost 6 bases at V and 1 base at J; junction bases unmatched: 7. Germline CDR1 reads MDHEN; CDR2 reads SYDVKM. The CDR3 is made up of 15 amino acids. CDR3 nucleotides: TGTGCCAGCAGCACTCAGACTAGCGGATCCTACGAGCAGTACTTC. As protein: CASSTQTSGSYEQYF. Based on the CDR3 plus reference TRBV28 and TRBJ2-7, the full variable domain is DVKVTQSSRYLVKRTGEKVFLECVQDMDHENMFWYRQDPGLGLRLIYFSYDVKMKEKGDIPEGYSVSREKKERFSLILESASTNQTSMYLCASSTQTSGSYEQYFGPGTRLTVT.

The V and J genes are TRBV29-1 and TRBJ1-1; D is unresolved. The ends were cut back, 7 bases at V and 7 bases at J, with 10 bases in the middle. The germline V gene has CDR1 SQVTM and CDR2 ANQGSEA. The CDR3 is 10 amino acids. In DNA, the CDR3 is TGCAGCGCCTGGCAAGATGAAGCTTTCTTT. Translated: CSAWQDEAFF.

The gene calls are TRBV7-8 and TRBJ2-5; weak D call: TRBD2 (6 bases). The CDR3 loop spans 14 amino acids. Trimming shortened V by 2 bases and J by 7 bases, and 14 bases separated the two germline ends. Germline values: CDR1 SGHVS, CDR2 FQNEAQ. CDR3 coding DNA: TGTGCCAGCAGCTTATTTGAAGGGACTGGGACCCAGTACTTC. Protein: CASSLFEGTGTQYF.

The chain recombines TRBV19 with TRBJ1-5, with TRBD1 matching over 7 bases. This CDR3 is 14 amino acids long. The J segment lost 5 bases and the V segment lost 8 bases, leaving 9 bases of the junction unmatched. Germline CDR1 reads LNHDA; CDR2 reads SQIVND (reference sequence). The CDR3 nucleotides read TGTGCCAGTGACCCCGGGACAGCCCATCAGCCCCAGCATTTT. Protein: CASDPGTAHQPQHF.

The CDR3 coding sequence is TGCGCCAGCAGTGAGGTGGGCAGGGCAGTAACAGCGGGAGGAGGATACGAGCAGTACTTC. Translation: CASSEVGRAVTAGGGYEQYF. The rearrangement links TRBV10-2 to TRBJ2-7; the match to TRBD2 covers 9 bases. V lost 2 bases, J lost 4 bases, and 21 bases stayed unmatched. The length of the CDR3 is 20 residues. CDR1 and CDR2 from the germline V gene are WSHSY and SAAADI.

The gene calls are TRBV10-2 and TRBJ1-5; 9 nucleotides line up with TRBD1. Germline loops: CDR1 WSHSY, CDR2 SAAADI. The ends lost 5 bases at V and 4 bases at J; junction bases unmatched: 6. This CDR3 region has 15 residues. The CDR3 sequence: CASSPKDRGNQPQHF. Here the CDR3 DNA reads TGCGCCAGCAGTCCCAAGGACAGGGGAAATCAGCCCCAGCATTTT.

V and J are TRBV6-6 and TRBJ2-7; no clear D gene. Trimming removed 7 bases from V and 5 bases from J, with 9 bases in between. Germline CDR1 and CDR2: MNHNY and SVGAGI (reference sequence). The CDR3 has 11 residues. The CDR3 coding sequence is TGTGCCAGCACTGGCCAGAACGAGCAGTACTTC. Protein: CASTGQNEQYF.

The chain is built from TRBV7-2 and TRBJ1-1, with D maybe TRBD1 (5 bases). This CDR3 comprises 15 residues. V shed 4 bases and J shed 0 bases, with 12 bases lying between them. The germline V gene encodes CDR1 SGHTA and CDR2 FQGNSA. As DNA, the CDR3 is TGTGCCAGCAGCTCCCGCGGGGGGATGAACACTGAAGCTTTCTTT. Protein: CASSSRGGMNTEAFF.

The chain employs TRBV6-5 and TRBJ1-5, with 10 bases aligning to TRBD1. The CDR3 covers 14 residues. J was trimmed by 6 bases and V by 7 bases; bases with no gene match: 6. Germline loops: CDR1 MNHEY, CDR2 SVGAGI. The CDR3 DNA is TGTGCCAGCAAGACAGGGGGCGCGGGTCAGCCCCAGCATTTT. Amino acids: CASKTGGAGQPQHF.